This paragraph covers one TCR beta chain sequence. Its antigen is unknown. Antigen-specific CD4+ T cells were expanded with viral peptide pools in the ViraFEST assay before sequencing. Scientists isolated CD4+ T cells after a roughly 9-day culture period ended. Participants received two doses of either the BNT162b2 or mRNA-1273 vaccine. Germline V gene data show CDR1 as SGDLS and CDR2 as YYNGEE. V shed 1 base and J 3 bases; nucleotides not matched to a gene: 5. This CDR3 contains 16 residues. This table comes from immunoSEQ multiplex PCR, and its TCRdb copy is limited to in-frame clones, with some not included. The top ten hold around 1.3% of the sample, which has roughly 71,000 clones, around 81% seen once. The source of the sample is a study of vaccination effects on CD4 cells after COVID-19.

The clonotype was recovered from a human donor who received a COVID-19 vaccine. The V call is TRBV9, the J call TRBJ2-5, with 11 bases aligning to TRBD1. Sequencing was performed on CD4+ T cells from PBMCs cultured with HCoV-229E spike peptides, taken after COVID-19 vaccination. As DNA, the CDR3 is TGTGCCAGCAGCGTATTGGACAGGGGGCTCGAAGAGACCCAGTACTTC. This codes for CASSVLDRGLEETQYF.